One and the same sample provided the 12 T cell receptor beta chains below, sequenced in a study of technical replicates of blood from a handful of donors. The repertoire was sequenced with immunoSEQ multiplex PCR; TCRdb's copy has only in-frame clones and lacks some. The repertoire consists of more than 90,000 clones, with 90% to 96% occurring once and the leading ten covering roughly 0.36%. Sequencing was done on a sample of T cells isolated from PBMCs. These receptors were taken from a human donor in good health.

CDR3 in amino acids: CASSIRPGQGAHEAFF. CDR3 in DNA: TGTGCCAGTAGCATCAGACCGGGACAGGGGGCACATGAAGCTTTCTTT. J is TRBJ1-1 and V is TRBV19; TRBD1 matches at 12 bases. CDR3 length: 16 residues. J was trimmed by 7 bases and V by 6 bases; bases with no gene match: 12. Per germline, CDR1 LNHDA and CDR2 SQIVND (reference sequence).

The V gene is TRBV7-3, the J gene TRBJ2-3; 9 bases line up with TRBD2. CDR1 is SGHTA and CDR2 is FQGTGA in the germline V gene. After removal of 4 bases from V and 3 bases from J, the junction contained 8 bases not matched to a gene. The CDR3 extends over 16 amino acids. The CDR3 here is CASSSLPGLATDTQYF. CDR3 nucleotide sequence: TGTGCCAGCAGCTCACTACCGGGACTAGCAACAGATACGCAGTATTTT.

The sample holds one count of this clone. This chain connects TRBV11-3 to TRBJ1-1; D remains ambiguous. V was pared by 5 bases and J by 0 bases, with 4 bases between. Germline-derived CDR1 and CDR2 are SGHNT and YENEEA. The CDR3 is made up of 12 amino acids. The DNA for the CDR3 is TGTGCCAGCAGCCGAGTGAACACTGAAGCTTTCTTT. Encoded protein: CASSRVNTEAFF.

The chain couples TRBV7-9 to TRBJ2-7; 8 nucleotides agree with TRBD1. The CDR3 is made up of 13 amino acids. Germline V CDR1 and CDR2: SEHNR, FQNEAQ (reference sequence). Losses at the gene ends were 2 bases for V and 4 bases for J; bases not matched to a gene: 1. DNA for the CDR3: TGTGCCAGCAGCTTAAGGGACAGGTACGAGCAGTACTTC. Translated, it gives CASSLRDRYEQYF.

The V gene is TRBV19, the J gene TRBJ2-1, with 11 bases fitting TRBD2. Germline values: CDR1 LNHDA, CDR2 SQIVND (reference sequence). The CDR3 contains 15 residues. The V segment lost 6 bases and the J segment 3 bases; nucleotides outside the gene matches: 4. The CDR3 bases are TGTGCCAGTAGCCCTGGGACTAGCGGCTACAATGAGCAGTTCTTC. Translation gives CASSPGTSGYNEQFF.

The chain couples TRBV4-1 to TRBJ2-7; no clear D. The CDR3 spans 14 residues. Germline values: CDR1 MGHRA, CDR2 YSYEKL. V lost 3 bases and J 5 bases, leaving 14 bases between the germline ends. CDR3: CASSHPTVNDEQYF. The CDR3, as DNA: TGCGCCAGCAGCCACCCAACTGTGAACGACGAGCAGTACTTC.

The chain uses TRBV5-4 and TRBJ2-4, with 10 bases matching TRBD2. The CDR3 runs 17 residues. J was trimmed by 0 bases and V by 5 bases; bases with no gene match: 8. In germline, CDR1 is SGHNT, CDR2 YYREEE (reference sequence). CDR3 residues: CASRPDLAGAAKNIQYF. The CDR3 DNA reads as TGTGCCAGCAGACCCGACCTAGCGGGAGCAGCCAAAAACATTCAGTACTTC. The variable domain in full, completed from reference TRBV5-4 and TRBJ2-4, reads ETGVTQSPTHLIKTRGQQVTLRCSSQSGHNTVSWYQQALGQGPQFIFQYYREEENGRGNFPPRFSGLQFPNYSSELNVNALELDDSALYLCASRPDLAGAAKNIQYFGAGTRLSVL.

This clone was observed once. The V gene is TRBV9, the J gene TRBJ2-1; 8 nucleotides align to TRBD2. Germline V gives CDR1 SGDLS, CDR2 YYNGEE. V lost 2 bases to trimming and J lost 4 bases; unmatched junction nucleotides: 5. The CDR3 consists of 15 residues. CDR3 nucleotides: TGTGCCAGCAGCGTTAGCGGGGACAATTACAATGAGCAGTTCTTC. Translated, it gives CASSVSGDNYNEQFF.

The V call is TRBV7-9, the J call TRBJ2-5, with a weak D call TRBD1 (6 bases). The CDR3 has 13 amino acids. Germline V gene sequence: CDR1 SEHNR, CDR2 FQNEAQ (reference sequence). With 2 bases removed from V and 7 bases from J, the gap between germline ends came to 11 bases. The CDR3 reads CASSLQGRGTQYF. In DNA, the CDR3 is TGTGCCAGCAGCTTACAGGGGAGAGGGACCCAGTACTTC.

The chain has TRBV7-8 and TRBJ2-1; D uncertain. V was clipped by 1 base and J by 0 bases, with 10 bases between them. This CDR3 comprises 16 residues. Germline V gives CDR1 SGHVS, CDR2 FQNEAQ. The CDR3, as DNA: TGTGCCAGCAGCTTAGTGAACTTTAGCTCCTACAATGAGCAGTTCTTC. This encodes CASSLVNFSSYNEQFF.

The V call is TRBV5-1, the J call TRBJ2-3; 8 positions agree with TRBD2. Trimming at V came to 4 bases and at J to 4 bases, leaving 11 bases not matched to a gene. Germline-derived CDR1 and CDR2 are SGHRS and YFSETQ. The CDR3 length is 16 residues. The CDR3 DNA follows: TGCGCCAGCAGCCGTCTCATAGCGGGAATCTCAGATACGCAGTATTTT. This translates into CASSRLIAGISDTQYF.

The chain joins TRBV6-1 to TRBJ2-1, with D unresolved. CDR3 size: 13 residues. CDR1 and CDR2 from the germline V gene are MNHNS and SASEGT. V was pared by 4 bases and J by 5 bases, with 9 bases between. The CDR3 reads CASSVWRDNEQFF. The CDR3 region has the DNA TGTGCCAGCAGTGTCTGGAGAGACAATGAGCAGTTCTTC.